This entry describes one T cell receptor (beta chain). Original processing methods: Amplification of reference gene primers provided the estimated nucleated cell counts. Some clones are missing from TCRdb's copy, which holds only in-frame ones; the method was immunoSEQ multiplex PCR. Clone size and the V and J calls come from that table; the DNA yielded D and trimming. The table includes about 260,000 clones, roughly 87% detected once. In germline, CDR1 is MNHEY, CDR2 SVGAGI. The ends were cut back, 0 bases at V and 7 bases at J, with 15 bases in the middle. CDR3 length equals 16 residues. This record comes from a study of blood T cell repertoires in COVID-19. Overall study: COVID-19 samples from acute and convalescent phases originated in the United States, Italy and Spain. Sample material is recorded as cDNA or gDNA derived from T cells, B-cell-depleted T cells, or PBMCs.

This sequence was found in a woman aged 45-65 years who had recovered from COVID-19. Sequenced: peripheral blood. The chain links TRBV6-5 to TRBJ1-4; possible D gene TRBD1, 5 bases. The CDR3 DNA reads TGTGCCAGCAGTTACTCGAGAAATATAGGGGCTGAAAAACTGTTTTTT. Protein product: CASSYSRNIGAEKLFF.